This TCR beta chain emerged from a study of T-cell reconstitution after alpha-beta-depleted transplantation in children. The TCRbeta library incorporated unique molecular identifiers. TCRdb analysed the PCR reads with MiXCR anew, one entry per CDR3 protein. This sample yields approximately 520,000 distinct CDR3 sequences, of which approximately 32% are seen a single time; 2% to 3% belongs to the top ten. V shed 0 bases, J shed 6 bases, and the junction held 10 bases outside the gene matches. The germline gives CDR1 DFQATT, CDR2 SNEGSKA (reference sequence). CDR3 length: 15 amino acids. This clonotype was seen more than once but under ten times.

Specimen: PBMCs from the stem cell graft donor, collected from the stem cell graft. The rearrangement joins TRBV20-1 to TRBJ2-5, with TRBD1 identical over 7 bases. The sequence was obtained from a human donor who donated a stem cell graft to a child with aplastic anemia. CDR3 bases: TGCAGTGCTAGAGATGGATCTCGGACAGGAAAGACCCAGTACTTC. Translation gives CSARDGSRTGKTQYF.